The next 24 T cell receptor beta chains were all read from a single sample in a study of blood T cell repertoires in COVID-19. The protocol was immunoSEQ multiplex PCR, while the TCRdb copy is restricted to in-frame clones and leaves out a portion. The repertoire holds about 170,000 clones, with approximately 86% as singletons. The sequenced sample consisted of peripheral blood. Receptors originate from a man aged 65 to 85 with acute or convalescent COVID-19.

CDR3 loop: CASSPRRVAGSEDEQFF. For the CDR3, the DNA is TGTGCCAGCAGCCCCAGGCGGGTAGCGGGGAGTGAGGATGAGCAGTTCTTC. The V gene is TRBV7-9, the J gene TRBJ2-1, with 8 bases fitting TRBD2. The CDR3 contains 17 residues. The germline CDR1 and CDR2 sequences are SEHNR and FQNEAQ (reference sequence). V was pared by 5 bases and J by 8 bases, with 17 bases of the junction left unmatched.

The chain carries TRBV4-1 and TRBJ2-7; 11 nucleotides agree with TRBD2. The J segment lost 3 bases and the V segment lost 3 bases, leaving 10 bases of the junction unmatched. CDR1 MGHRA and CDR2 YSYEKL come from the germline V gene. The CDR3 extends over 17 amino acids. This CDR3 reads CASSHPPGGTSGYEQYF. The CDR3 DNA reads TGCGCCAGCAGCCACCCACCGGGGGGGACTAGCGGCTACGAGCAGTACTTC.

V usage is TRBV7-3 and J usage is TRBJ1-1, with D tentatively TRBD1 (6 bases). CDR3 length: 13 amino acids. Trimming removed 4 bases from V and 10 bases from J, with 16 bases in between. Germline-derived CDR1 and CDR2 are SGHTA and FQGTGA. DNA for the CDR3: TGTGCCAGCAGCTCGACGACAGGAGTCCCAGCTTTCTTT. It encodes CASSSTTGVPAFF.

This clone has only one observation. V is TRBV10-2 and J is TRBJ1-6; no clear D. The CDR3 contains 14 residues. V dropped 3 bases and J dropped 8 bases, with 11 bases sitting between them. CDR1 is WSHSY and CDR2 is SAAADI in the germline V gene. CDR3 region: CASSDSPPDSPLHF. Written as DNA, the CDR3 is TGCGCCAGCAGTGATTCGCCACCGGATTCACCCCTCCACTTT.

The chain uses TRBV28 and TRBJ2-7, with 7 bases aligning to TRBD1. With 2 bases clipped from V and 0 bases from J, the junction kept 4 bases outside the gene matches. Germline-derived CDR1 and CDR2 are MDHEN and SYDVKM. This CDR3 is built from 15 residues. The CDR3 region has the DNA TGTGCCAGCAGTTTAGTAGGACAGGACTCCTACGAGCAGTACTTC. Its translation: CASSLVGQDSYEQYF. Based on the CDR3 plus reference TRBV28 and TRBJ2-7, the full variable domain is DVKVTQSSRYLVKRTGEKVFLECVQDMDHENMFWYRQDPGLGLRLIYFSYDVKMKEKGDIPEGYSVSREKKERFSLILESASTNQTSMYLCASSLVGQDSYEQYFGPGTRLTVT.

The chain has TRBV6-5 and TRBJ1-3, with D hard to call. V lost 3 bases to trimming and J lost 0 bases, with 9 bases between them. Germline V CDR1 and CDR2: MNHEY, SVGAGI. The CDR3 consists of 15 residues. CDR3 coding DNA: TGTGCCAGCAGTTATCAGGAGGGCTCTGGAAACACCATATATTTT. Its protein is CASSYQEGSGNTIYF.

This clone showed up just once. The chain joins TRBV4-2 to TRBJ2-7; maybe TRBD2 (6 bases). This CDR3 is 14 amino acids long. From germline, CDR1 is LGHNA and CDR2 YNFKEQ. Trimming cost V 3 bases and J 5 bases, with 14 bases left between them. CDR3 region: CASSQRDFSDEQYF. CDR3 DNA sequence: TGTGCCAGCAGCCAGAGGGACTTTAGTGACGAGCAGTACTTC.

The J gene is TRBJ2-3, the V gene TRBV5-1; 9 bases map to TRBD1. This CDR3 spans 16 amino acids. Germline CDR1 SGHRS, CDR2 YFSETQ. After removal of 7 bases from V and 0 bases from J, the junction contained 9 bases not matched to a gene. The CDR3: CASATGGPSSTDTQYF. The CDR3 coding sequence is TGCGCCAGCGCAACAGGGGGCCCCTCTAGCACAGATACGCAGTATTTT.

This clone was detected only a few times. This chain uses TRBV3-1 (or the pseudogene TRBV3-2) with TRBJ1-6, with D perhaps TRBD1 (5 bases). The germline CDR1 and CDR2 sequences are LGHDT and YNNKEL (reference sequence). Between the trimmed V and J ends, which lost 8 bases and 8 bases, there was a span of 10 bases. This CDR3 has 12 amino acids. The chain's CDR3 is CASWGGHSPLHF. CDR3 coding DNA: TGTGCCAGCTGGGGCGGCCATTCACCCCTCCACTTT.

Here the CDR3 reads CASSNSYSNQPQHF. CDR3 bases: TGTGCCAGTAGCAACAGCTATAGCAATCAGCCCCAGCATTTT. The V gene is TRBV19, the J gene TRBJ1-5, with D unclear. Trimming removed 6 bases from V and 0 bases from J, with 9 bases in between. CDR3 length: 14 amino acids. Per germline, CDR1 LNHDA and CDR2 SQIVND (reference sequence).

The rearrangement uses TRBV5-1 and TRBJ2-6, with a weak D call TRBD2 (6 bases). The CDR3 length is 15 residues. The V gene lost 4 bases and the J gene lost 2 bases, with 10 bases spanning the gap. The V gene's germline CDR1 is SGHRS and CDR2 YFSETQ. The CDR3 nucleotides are TGCGCCAGCAGCGTGACTAGTCCTGGGGCCAACGTCCTGACTTTC. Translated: CASSVTSPGANVLTF.

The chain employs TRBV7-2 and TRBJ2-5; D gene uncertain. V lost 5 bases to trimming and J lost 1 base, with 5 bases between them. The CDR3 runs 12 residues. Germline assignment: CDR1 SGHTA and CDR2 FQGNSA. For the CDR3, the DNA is TGTGCCAGCAGCCGTTCCCAAGAGACCCAGTACTTC. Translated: CASSRSQETQYF.

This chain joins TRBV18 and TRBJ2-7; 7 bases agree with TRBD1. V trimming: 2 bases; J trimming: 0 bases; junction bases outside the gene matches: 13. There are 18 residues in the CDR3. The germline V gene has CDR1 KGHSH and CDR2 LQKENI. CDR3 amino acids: CASSPYRDSTLHSYEQYF. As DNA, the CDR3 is TGTGCCAGCTCACCATACCGGGACAGCACCCTACACTCCTACGAGCAGTACTTC.

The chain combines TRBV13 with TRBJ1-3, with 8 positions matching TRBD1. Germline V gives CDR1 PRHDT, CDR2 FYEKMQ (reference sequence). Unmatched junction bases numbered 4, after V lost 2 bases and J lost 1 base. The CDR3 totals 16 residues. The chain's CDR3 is CASSLPQGGSGNTIYF. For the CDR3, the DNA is TGTGCCAGCAGCTTACCACAGGGGGGGTCTGGAAACACCATATATTTT. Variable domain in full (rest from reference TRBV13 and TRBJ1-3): AAGVIQSPRHLIKEKRETATLKCYPIPRHDTVYWYQQGPGQDPQFLISFYEKMQSDKGSIPDRFSAQQFSDYHSELNMSSLELGDSALYFCASSLPQGGSGNTIYFGEGSWLTVV.

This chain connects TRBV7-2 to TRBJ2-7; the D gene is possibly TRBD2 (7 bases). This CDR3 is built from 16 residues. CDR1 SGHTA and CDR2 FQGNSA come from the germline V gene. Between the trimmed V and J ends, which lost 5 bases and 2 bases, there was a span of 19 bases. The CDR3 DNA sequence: TGTGCCAGCAGCGGACGGACTAGGAGGGGGACCTACGAGCAGTACTTC. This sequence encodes CASSGRTRRGTYEQYF. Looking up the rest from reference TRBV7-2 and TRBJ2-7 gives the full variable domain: GAGVSQSPSNKVTEKGKDVELRCDPISGHTALYWYRQSLGQGLEFLIYFQGNSAPDKSGLPSDRFSAERTGGSVSTLTIQRTQQEDSAVYLCASSGRTRRGTYEQYFGPGTRLTVT.

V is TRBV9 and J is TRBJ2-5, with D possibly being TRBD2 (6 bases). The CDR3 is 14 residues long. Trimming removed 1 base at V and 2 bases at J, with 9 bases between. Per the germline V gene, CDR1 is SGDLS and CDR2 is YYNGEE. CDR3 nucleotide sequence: TGTGCCAGCAGCGTAACGGGGGAACAAGAGACCCAGTACTTC. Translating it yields CASSVTGEQETQYF.

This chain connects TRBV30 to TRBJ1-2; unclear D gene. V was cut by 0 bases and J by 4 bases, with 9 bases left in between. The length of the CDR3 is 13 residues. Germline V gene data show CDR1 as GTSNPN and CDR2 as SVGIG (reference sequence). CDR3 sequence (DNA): TGTGCCTGGAGTGTACGAGGGTTCTATGGCTACACCTTC. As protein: CAWSVRGFYGYTF.

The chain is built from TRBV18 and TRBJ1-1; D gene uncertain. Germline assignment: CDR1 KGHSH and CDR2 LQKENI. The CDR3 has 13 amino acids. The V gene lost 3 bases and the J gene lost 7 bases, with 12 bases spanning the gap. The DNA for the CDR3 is TGTGCCAGCTCACCCTCGGGGAGGAGTGAAGCTTTCTTT. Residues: CASSPSGRSEAFF.

The CDR3 DNA sequence: TGTGCCAGCTGCTCCGGGACAGGGCGGCAGCCCCAGCATTTT. Amino acid sequence: CASCSGTGRQPQHF. This chain connects TRBV27 to TRBJ1-5, with 9 bases fitting TRBD1. CDR3 size: 14 residues. Germline CDR1 reads MNHEY; CDR2 reads SMNVEV (reference sequence). V shed 8 bases, J shed 7 bases, and the junction held 9 bases outside the gene matches.

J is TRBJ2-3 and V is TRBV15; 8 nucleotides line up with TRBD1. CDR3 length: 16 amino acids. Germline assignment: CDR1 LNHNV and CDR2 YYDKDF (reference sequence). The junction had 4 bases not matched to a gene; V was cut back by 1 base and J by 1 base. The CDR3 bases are TGTGCCACCAGCAGAGCTGACAGGGGAGGCACAGATACGCAGTATTTT. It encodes CATSRADRGGTDTQYF.

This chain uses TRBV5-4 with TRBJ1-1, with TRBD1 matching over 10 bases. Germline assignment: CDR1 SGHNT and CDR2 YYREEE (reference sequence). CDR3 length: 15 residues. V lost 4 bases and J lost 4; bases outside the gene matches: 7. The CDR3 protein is CASSSPTGGSTEAFF. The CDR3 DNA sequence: TGTGCCAGCAGCAGTCCGACAGGGGGCAGCACTGAAGCTTTCTTT.

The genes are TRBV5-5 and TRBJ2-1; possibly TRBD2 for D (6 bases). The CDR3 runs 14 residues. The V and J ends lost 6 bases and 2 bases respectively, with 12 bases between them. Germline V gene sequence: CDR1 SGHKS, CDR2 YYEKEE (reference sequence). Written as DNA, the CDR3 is TGTGCCAGCAAAGGAGGGGCCACCTACAATGAGCAGTTCTTC. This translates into CASKGGATYNEQFF.

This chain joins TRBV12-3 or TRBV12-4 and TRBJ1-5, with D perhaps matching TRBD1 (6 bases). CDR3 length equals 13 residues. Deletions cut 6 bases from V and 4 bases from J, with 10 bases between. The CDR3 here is CASRQGGNQPQHF. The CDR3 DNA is TGTGCCAGCAGACAGGGCGGTAATCAGCCCCAGCATTTT.

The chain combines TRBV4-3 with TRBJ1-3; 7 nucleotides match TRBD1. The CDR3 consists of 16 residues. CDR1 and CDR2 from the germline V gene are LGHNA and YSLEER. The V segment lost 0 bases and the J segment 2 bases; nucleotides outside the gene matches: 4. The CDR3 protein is CASSQEDGQAGNTIYF. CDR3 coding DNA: TGCGCCAGCAGCCAAGAGGACGGACAGGCTGGAAACACCATATATTTT.